The present entry profiles one TCR beta chain with its context. The antigen remains unidentified. This CDR3 has 16 residues. The V gene end was trimmed by 4 bases and the J gene end by 0 bases; junction bases not matched to a gene: 5. CDR1 SGHVS and CDR2 FQNEAQ come from the germline V gene. The assay was immunoSEQ multiplex PCR, and TCRdb's table has in-frame clones only and misses some. The sample holds around 11,000 clones, just over 65% seen once. This sample is drawn from a study of CD4+ T cells in melanoma. Study findings and constraints: Reportedly, melanoma neoantigen-specific CD4+ T cells showed varied differentiation states. CD8+ T cell, macrophage and B cell function reportedly correlated with neoantigen-specific CD4+ T cells.

The clonotype comes from a human donor with melanoma. J is TRBJ2-5 and V is TRBV7-8; TRBD2 aligns across 10 bases. Sequenced sample: cells from a culture (not recorded whether cultured in vitro). CDR3 DNA sequence: TGTGCCAGCAGCTCACTAGCGGGGATCTACCAAGAGACCCAGTACTTC. Its translation is CASSSLAGIYQETQYF.